Listed below are T cell receptor beta chains from one sample, sequenced in a study of a mutant IDH1 vaccine in newly diagnosed glioma. Profiled with immunoSEQ multiplex PCR; TCRdb holds only in-frame clones, not every one. Among tens of thousands of clones listed, 75% were seen once. Their recognized antigens are unknown. The sequences come from PBMCs, collected from a glioma patient whose treatment included an IDH1 peptide vaccine. The receptors were sampled from a man between 40 and 49 years old with glioma. The CDR3 runs from the conserved cysteine through the conserved F or W. A D gene is named only where the DNA matches it firmly. Clone size is stated in some rows and not others, as once, few, many or a class when expanded.

clone_size j_call v_call d_call cdr3_aa cdr3_nt
. TRBJ1-2 TRBV4-2 . CASRQLGGYTF TGTGCCAGCAGACAACTCGGTGGCTACACCTTC
. TRBJ1-2 TRBV14 . CASSPRGGANYGYTF TGTGCCAGCAGCCCTCGGGGAGGAGCTAACTATGGCTACACCTTC
once TRBJ2-3 TRBV13 TRBD2 CASSPPKAGGTDTQYF TGTGCCAGCAGCCCCCCGAAAGCGGGAGGCACAGATACGCAGTATTTT
. TRBJ1-4 TRBV4-1 TRBD1 CASSQGKNYRGQANEKLFF TGCGCCAGCAGCCAAGGTAAGAATTACAGGGGGCAGGCTAATGAAAAACTGTTTTTT
few TRBJ2-1 TRBV6-6 . CASSPQESSYNEQFF TGTGCCAGCAGTCCCCAAGAGTCCTCCTACAATGAGCAGTTCTTC
once TRBJ1-2 TRBV4-1 . CASSQGSRRRAYGYTF TGCGCCAGCAGCCAAGGCTCTCGTCGCAGAGCCTATGGCTACACCTTC
. TRBJ2-1 TRBV5-4 . CASSLSNDNEQFF TGTGCCAGCAGCTTATCCAATGACAATGAGCAGTTCTTC
. TRBJ2-6 TRBV5-6 . CASSLVAGSGANVLTF TGTGCCAGCAGCTTGGTGGCCGGCTCTGGGGCCAACGTCCTGACTTTC
once TRBJ2-1 TRBV6-1 . CASSEQVPGTSYNEQFF TGTGCCAGCAGTGAACAGGTCCCAGGGACCTCCTACAATGAGCAGTTCTTC
. TRBJ1-5 TRBV28 . CASITGGYQPQHF TGTGCCAGCATCACCGGGGGCTATCAGCCCCAGCATTTT
. TRBJ1-2 TRBV5-8 TRBD1 CASSLVRGGSAYGYTF TGTGCCAGCAGCTTAGTCCGAGGGGGCTCCGCCTATGGCTACACCTTC
once TRBJ2-2 TRBV7-2 TRBD2 CASSLAAGANTGELFF TGTGCCAGCAGCTTAGCAGCGGGAGCGAACACCGGGGAGCTGTTTTTT
. TRBJ2-7 TRBV18 . CASSPETGGDEQYF TGTGCCAGCTCACCGGAGACAGGCGGGGACGAGCAGTACTTC
. TRBJ1-2 TRBV27 . CASSRGDGYTF TGTGCCAGCAGTAGAGGGGATGGCTACACCTTC
. TRBJ1-4 TRBV11-2 . CASSLNGATNEKLFF TGTGCCAGCAGCTTGAACGGAGCAACTAATGAAAAACTGTTTTTT
. TRBJ2-2 TRBV29-1 TRBD1 CSVAGTANTGELFF TGCAGCGTTGCCGGGACAGCGAACACCGGGGAGCTGTTTTTT
. TRBJ1-2 TRBV6-5 TRBD1 CASSKDRVRNGYTF TGTGCCAGCAGCAAAGACAGGGTGCGTAATGGCTACACCTTC
. TRBJ2-3 TRBV19 TRBD2 CASSIEREPSDTQYF TGTGCCAGTAGTATAGAGCGGGAGCCTTCAGATACGCAGTATTTT
few TRBJ2-1 TRBV13 TRBD1 CASSHPYRLDREVNEQFF TGTGCCAGCAGCCATCCTTATAGATTGGACAGGGAAGTCAATGAGCAGTTCTTC
. TRBJ1-2 TRBV2 . CASKREQQGGYTF TGTGCCAGCAAACGGGAGCAGCAAGGAGGCTACACCTTC
once TRBJ2-3 TRBV6-4 TRBD1 CASSEEDRGTDTQYF TGTGCCAGCAGTGAAGAGGACAGGGGAACAGATACGCAGTATTTT
once TRBJ1-1 TRBV6-5 . CASNPTDRLNTEAFF TGTGCCAGCAATCCTACCGACAGATTGAACACTGAAGCTTTCTTT
medium-sized TRBJ2-7 TRBV6-5 . CASRLRDSYEQYF TGTGCCAGCAGACTACGGGACTCTTACGAGCAGTACTTC
. TRBJ1-2 TRBV18 TRBD1 CASSPQGDRANYGYTF TGTGCCAGCTCACCGCAGGGGGATAGAGCTAACTATGGCTACACCTTC
. TRBJ2-7 TRBV12-5 . CASGFARDTPYEQYF TGTGCTAGTGGTTTTGCCCGGGACACCCCGTACGAGCAGTACTTC
once TRBJ1-1 TRBV5-6 . CASSFLANTEAFF TGTGCCAGCAGCTTTCTGGCGAACACTGAAGCTTTCTTT
once TRBJ1-2 TRBV11-3 TRBD1 CASSLTVVRDRGPLYGYTF TGTGCCAGCAGCTTAACGGTGGTCCGGGACAGGGGTCCCCTCTATGGCTACACCTTC
. TRBJ1-3 TRBV18 TRBD1 CASSPTGDSGNTIYF TGTGCCAGCTCACCCACAGGGGACTCTGGAAACACCATATATTTT
few TRBJ2-5 TRBV5-1 . CASSLGAGSYQETQYF TGCGCCAGCAGCTTGGGTGCGGGCTCGTACCAAGAGACCCAGTACTTC
. TRBJ1-3 TRBV6-5 . CASSYSKGTGNTIYF TGTGCCAGCAGTTACTCGAAAGGGACCGGAAACACCATATATTTT
. TRBJ2-5 TRBV12-5 . CASGLREETQYF TGTGCTAGTGGTTTACGGGAAGAGACCCAGTACTTC
. TRBJ1-2 TRBV5-1 . CASSYRTDYGYTF TGCGCCAGCAGCTACCGGACAGACTATGGCTACACCTTC
few TRBJ2-3 TRBV5-8 . CASSPTVVTDTQYF TGTGCCAGCAGCCCGACGGTGGTAACAGATACGCAGTATTTT
. TRBJ2-1 TRBV6-5 . CASSLSPKNEQFF TGTGCCAGCAGTTTATCCCCGAAGAATGAGCAGTTCTTC
few TRBJ1-5 TRBV7-2 . CASSPFTELYSNQPQHF TGTGCCAGCAGCCCCTTCACAGAGCTTTATAGCAATCAGCCCCAGCATTTT
once TRBJ2-1 TRBV6-1 . CASRSGSNAYNEQFF TGTGCCAGCAGATCCGGGTCCAACGCCTACAATGAGCAGTTCTTC
. TRBJ2-1 TRBV15 TRBD2 CATSRDLTTSGRSEQFF TGTGCCACCAGCAGAGATTTAACGACTAGCGGGAGGAGTGAGCAGTTCTTC
. TRBJ2-2 TRBV4-1 TRBD2 CASRLFGRGRQNTGELFF TGCGCCAGCCGCCTTTTTGGCCGCGGGAGGCAGAACACCGGGGAGCTGTTTTTT
. TRBJ2-7 TRBV5-4 TRBD2 CASSTSGLTYEQYF TGTGCCAGCAGCACTAGCGGCCTAACCTACGAGCAGTACTTC
. TRBJ2-2 TRBV5-8 TRBD2 CASSFPPGLAGGPNTGELFF TGTGCCAGCAGCTTTCCCCCGGGACTAGCGGGAGGGCCAAACACCGGGGAGCTGTTTTTT
. TRBJ2-1 TRBV4-1 TRBD2 CASSQPPTSGNYNEQFF TGCGCCAGCAGCCAGCCACCGACTAGCGGGAATTACAATGAGCAGTTCTTC
. TRBJ2-3 TRBV27 . CASSLSWGARTDTQYF TGTGCCAGCAGTTTATCTTGGGGAGCACGCACAGATACGCAGTATTTT
. TRBJ1-2 TRBV28 . CASSPGDLIFYGYTF TGTGCCAGCAGTCCCGGAGACCTAATCTTCTATGGCTACACCTTC
. TRBJ2-7 TRBV25-1 TRBD1 CASIGQVGEQYF TGTGCCAGCATTGGACAGGTAGGGGAGCAGTACTTC
. TRBJ1-1 TRBV19 . CASNPGMNTEAFF TGTGCCAGTAACCCAGGCATGAACACTGAAGCTTTCTTT
. TRBJ2-5 TRBV7-9 TRBD2 CASSYLAGGRETQYF TGTGCCAGCAGCTATCTAGCGGGGGGGCGAGAGACCCAGTACTTC